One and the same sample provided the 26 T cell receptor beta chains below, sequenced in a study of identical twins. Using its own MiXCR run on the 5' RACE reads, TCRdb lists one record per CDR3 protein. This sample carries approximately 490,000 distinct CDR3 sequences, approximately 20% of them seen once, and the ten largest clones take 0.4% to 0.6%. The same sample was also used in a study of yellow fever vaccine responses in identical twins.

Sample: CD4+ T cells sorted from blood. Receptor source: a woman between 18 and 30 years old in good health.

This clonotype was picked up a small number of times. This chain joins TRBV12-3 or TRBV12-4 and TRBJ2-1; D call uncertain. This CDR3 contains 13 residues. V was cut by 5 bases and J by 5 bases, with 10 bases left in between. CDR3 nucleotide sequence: TGTGCCAGCAGTCCCCTACAAGACAATGAGCAGTTCTTC. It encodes CASSPLQDNEQFF.

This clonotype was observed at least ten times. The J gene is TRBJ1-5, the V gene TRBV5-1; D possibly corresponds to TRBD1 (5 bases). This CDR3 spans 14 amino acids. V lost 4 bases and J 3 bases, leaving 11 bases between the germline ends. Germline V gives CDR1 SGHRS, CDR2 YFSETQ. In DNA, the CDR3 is TGCGCCAGCAGCCCCGGGGGGGTCAATCAGCCCCAGCATTTT. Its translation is CASSPGGVNQPQHF.

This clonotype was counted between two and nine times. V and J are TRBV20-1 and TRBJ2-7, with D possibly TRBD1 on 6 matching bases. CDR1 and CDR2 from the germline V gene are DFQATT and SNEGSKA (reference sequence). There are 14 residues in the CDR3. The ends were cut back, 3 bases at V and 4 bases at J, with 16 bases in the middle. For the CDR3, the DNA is TGCAGTGCTAGTCCCTCAGGGGTGGCGTACGAGCAGTACTTC. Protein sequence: CSASPSGVAYEQYF.

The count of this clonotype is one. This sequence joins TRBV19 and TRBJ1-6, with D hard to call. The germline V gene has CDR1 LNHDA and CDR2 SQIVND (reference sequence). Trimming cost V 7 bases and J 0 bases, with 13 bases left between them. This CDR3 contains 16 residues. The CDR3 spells CASTPSSGSYNSPLHF. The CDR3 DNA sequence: TGTGCCAGTACCCCCTCATCGGGCTCCTATAATTCACCCCTCCACTTT.

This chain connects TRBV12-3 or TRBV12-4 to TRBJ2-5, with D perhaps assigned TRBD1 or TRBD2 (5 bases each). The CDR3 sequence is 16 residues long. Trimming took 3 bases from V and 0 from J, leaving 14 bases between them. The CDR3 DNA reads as TGTGCCAGCAGTTTGGGGACCGTTCGGAACCAAGAGACCCAGTACTTC. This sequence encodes CASSLGTVRNQETQYF.

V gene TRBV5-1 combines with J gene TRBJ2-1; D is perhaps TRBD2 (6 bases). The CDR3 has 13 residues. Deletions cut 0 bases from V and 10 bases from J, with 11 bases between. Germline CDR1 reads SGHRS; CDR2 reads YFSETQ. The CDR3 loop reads CASSLAPGGEQFF. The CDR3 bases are TGCGCCAGCAGCTTGGCCCCTGGGGGGGAGCAGTTCTTC.

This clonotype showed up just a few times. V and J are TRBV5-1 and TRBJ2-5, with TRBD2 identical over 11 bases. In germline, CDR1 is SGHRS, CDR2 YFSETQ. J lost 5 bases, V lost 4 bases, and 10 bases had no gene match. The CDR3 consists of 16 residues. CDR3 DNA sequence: TGCGCCAGCAGCGGACTTAGCGGGAGGGACGGGGAGACCCAGTACTTC. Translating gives CASSGLSGRDGETQYF.

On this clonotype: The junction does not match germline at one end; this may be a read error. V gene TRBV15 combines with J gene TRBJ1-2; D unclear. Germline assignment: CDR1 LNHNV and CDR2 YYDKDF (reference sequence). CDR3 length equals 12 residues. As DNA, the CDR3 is TGTGCCACCAGCAGAGATTGGGCAGGTGCCGACTTC. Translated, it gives CATSRDWAGADF.

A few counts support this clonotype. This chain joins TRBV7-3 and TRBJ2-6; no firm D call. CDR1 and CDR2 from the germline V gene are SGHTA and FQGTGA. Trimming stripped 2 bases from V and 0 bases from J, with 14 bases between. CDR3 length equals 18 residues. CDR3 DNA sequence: TGTGCCAGCAGCTTACGTCGTCTCAAAAGCTCTGGGGCCAACGTCCTGACTTTC. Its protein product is CASSLRRLKSSGANVLTF.

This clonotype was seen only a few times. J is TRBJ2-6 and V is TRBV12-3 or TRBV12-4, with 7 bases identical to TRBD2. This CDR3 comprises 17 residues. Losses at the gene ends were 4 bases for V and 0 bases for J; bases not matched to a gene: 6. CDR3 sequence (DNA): TGTGCCAGCAGTTATTTCGGGAGGAGCTCTGGGGCCAACGTCCTGACTTTC. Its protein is CASSYFGRSSGANVLTF.

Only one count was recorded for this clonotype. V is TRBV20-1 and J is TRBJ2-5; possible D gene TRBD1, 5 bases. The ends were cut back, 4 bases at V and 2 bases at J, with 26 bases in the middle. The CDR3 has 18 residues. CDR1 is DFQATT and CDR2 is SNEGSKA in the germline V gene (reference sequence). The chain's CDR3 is CSAKGRLVIISGQETQYF. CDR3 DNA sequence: TGCAGTGCTAAGGGGCGGCTAGTCATTATATCTGGGCAAGAGACCCAGTACTTC.

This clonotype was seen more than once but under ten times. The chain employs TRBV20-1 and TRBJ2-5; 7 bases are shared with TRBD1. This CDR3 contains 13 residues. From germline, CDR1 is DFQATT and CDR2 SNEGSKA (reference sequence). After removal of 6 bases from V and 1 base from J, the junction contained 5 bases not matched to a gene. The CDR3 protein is CSASDRVQETQYF. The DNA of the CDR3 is TGCAGTGCAAGCGACAGGGTCCAAGAGACCCAGTACTTC.

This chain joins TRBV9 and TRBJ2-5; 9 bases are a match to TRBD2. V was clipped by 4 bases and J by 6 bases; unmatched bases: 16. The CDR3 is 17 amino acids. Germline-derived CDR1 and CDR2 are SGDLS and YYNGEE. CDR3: CASSPRGSGGYSKTQYF. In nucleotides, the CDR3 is TGTGCCAGCAGCCCGAGGGGTAGCGGGGGATACTCTAAGACCCAGTACTTC.

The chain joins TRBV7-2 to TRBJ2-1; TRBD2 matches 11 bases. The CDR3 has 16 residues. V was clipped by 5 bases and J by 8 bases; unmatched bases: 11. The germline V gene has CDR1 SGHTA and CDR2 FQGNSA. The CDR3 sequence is CASSPRGLAGGDEQFF. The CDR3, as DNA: TGTGCCAGCAGCCCGAGGGGGCTAGCGGGGGGTGATGAGCAGTTCTTC.

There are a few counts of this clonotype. The CDR3 sequence: CASSLVSRSFYNEQFF. The CDR3, as DNA: TGTGCCAGCAGTTTAGTGTCTAGGTCCTTCTACAATGAGCAGTTCTTC. The chain recombines TRBV28 with TRBJ2-1; unclear D gene. V lost 2 bases to trimming and J lost 3 bases, with 14 bases between them. Germline CDR1 MDHEN, CDR2 SYDVKM. The CDR3 loop spans 16 amino acids.

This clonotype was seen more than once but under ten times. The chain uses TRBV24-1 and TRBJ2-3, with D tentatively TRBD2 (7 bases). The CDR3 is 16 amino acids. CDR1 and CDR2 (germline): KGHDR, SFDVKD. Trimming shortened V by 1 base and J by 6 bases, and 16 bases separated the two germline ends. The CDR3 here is CATSDLGGGSVDTQYF. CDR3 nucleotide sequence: TGTGCCACCAGTGATTTAGGGGGGGGCTCGGTGGATACGCAGTATTTT.

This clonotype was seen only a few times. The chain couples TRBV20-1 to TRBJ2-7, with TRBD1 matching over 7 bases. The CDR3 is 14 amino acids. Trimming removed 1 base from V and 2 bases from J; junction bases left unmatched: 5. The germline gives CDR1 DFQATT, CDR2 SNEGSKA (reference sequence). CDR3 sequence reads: CSARGVGTAYEQYV. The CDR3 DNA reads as TGCAGTGCTAGAGGAGTTGGGACAGCCTACGAGCAGTACGTC.

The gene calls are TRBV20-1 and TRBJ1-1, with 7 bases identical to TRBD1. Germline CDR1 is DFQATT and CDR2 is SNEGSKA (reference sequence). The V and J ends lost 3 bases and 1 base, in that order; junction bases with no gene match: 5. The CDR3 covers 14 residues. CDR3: CSASMGTANTEAFF. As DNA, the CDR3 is TGCAGTGCTAGTATGGGGACAGCGAACACTGAAGCTTTCTTT.

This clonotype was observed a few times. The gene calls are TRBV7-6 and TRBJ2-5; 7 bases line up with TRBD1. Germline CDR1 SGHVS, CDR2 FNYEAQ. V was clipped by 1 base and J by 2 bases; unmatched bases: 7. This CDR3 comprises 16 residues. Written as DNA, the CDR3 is TGTGCCAGCAGCTTAGAGGTTTGGGACAGACAAGAGACCCAGTACTTC. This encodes CASSLEVWDRQETQYF.

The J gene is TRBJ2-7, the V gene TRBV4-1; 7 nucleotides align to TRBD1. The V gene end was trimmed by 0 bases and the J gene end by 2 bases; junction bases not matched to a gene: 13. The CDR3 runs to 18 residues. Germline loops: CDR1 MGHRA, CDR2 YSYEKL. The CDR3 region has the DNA TGCGCCAGCAGCCAAGAAGGCCCGGGCGTGACAGGGACCTACGAGCAGTACTTC. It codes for CASSQEGPGVTGTYEQYF.

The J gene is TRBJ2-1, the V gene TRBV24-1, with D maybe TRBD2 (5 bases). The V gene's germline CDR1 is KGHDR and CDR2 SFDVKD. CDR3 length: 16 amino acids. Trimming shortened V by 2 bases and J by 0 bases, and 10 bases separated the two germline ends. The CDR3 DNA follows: TGTGCCACCAGTGATTCGGAGGCCCACTCCTACAATGAGCAGTTCTTC. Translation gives CATSDSEAHSYNEQFF.

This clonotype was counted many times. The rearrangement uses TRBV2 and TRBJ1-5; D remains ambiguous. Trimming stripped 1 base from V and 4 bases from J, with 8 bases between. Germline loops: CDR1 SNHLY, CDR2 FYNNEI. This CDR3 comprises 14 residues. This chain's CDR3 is CASSEGGVNQPQHF. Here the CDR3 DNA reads TGTGCCAGCAGTGAAGGGGGAGTAAATCAGCCCCAGCATTTT.

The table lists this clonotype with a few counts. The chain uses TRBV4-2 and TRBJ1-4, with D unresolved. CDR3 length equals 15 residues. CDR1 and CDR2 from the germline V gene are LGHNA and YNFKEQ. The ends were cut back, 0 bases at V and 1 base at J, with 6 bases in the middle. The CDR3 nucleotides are TGTGCCAGCAGCCAAGATTGGGGAACTAATGAAAAACTGTTTTTT. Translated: CASSQDWGTNEKLFF.

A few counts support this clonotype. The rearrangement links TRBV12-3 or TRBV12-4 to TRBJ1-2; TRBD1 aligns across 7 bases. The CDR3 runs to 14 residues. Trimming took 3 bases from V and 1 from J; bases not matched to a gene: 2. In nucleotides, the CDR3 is TGTGCCAGCAGTTTGCAGGGGGTTAACTATGGCTACACCTTC. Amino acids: CASSLQGVNYGYTF.

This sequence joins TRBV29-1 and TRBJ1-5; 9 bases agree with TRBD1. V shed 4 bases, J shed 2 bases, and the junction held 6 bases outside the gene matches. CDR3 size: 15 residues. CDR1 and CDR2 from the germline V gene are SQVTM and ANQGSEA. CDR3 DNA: TGCAGCGTTGTTGAGGGACAGGGCGGCAATCAGCCCCAGCATTTT. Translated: CSVVEGQGGNQPQHF.

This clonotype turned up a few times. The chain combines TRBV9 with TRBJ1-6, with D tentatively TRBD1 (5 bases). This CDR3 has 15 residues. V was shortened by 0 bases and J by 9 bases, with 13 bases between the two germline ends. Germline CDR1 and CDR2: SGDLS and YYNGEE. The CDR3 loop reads CASSVEGRETSPLHF. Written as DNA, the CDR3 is TGTGCCAGCAGCGTAGAAGGCAGGGAGACTTCACCCCTCCACTTT.